The next 10 T cell receptor beta chains were all read from a single sample in a study of graft-versus-host responses after intestinal transplantation. Their recognized antigens are unknown. Only in-frame clones appear in the TCRdb table, and some are missing; sequencing was by immunoSEQ multiplex PCR. The data show about 70,000 clones, 90% seen once. This specimen was unstimulated CD8+ T cells sorted from spleen or lymph node cells, taken before transplant. The origin of the receptors is a human donor who was the organ donor for an intestinal transplant.

This clone has just one count. The chain links TRBV28 to TRBJ2-5, with a possible D match to TRBD2 (7 bases). The CDR3 runs 15 residues. Trimming pared 5 bases from V and 3 bases from J, leaving 16 bases between. Germline CDR1 MDHEN, CDR2 SYDVKM. DNA for the CDR3: TGTGCCAGCAGTGTTGCGGGGGCGCATAAAGAGACCCAGTACTTC. This gives the protein CASSVAGAHKETQYF.

V and J are TRBV13 and TRBJ2-7, with 10 nucleotides matching TRBD1. Per the germline V gene, CDR1 is PRHDT and CDR2 is FYEKMQ (reference sequence). The length of the CDR3 is 20 residues. V was clipped by 4 bases and J by 1 base; unmatched bases: 19. The CDR3 DNA follows: TGTGCCAGCAGCTACTTTACCTTGGGACAGGGGATTGGAAGGTCCTACGAGCAGTACGTC. It codes for CASSYFTLGQGIGRSYEQYV.

The chain links TRBV2 to TRBJ2-1; tentatively, D is TRBD2 (7 bases). This CDR3 is 16 amino acids long. V was pared by 4 bases and J by 0 bases, with 13 bases between. The germline V gene has CDR1 SNHLY and CDR2 FYNNEI. The CDR3 DNA reads TGTGCCAGCAGTGGGTGGCGGGGGCCCTCCTACAATGAGCAGTTCTTC. This gives the protein CASSGWRGPSYNEQFF. The variable domain in full, completed from reference TRBV2 and TRBJ2-1, reads EPEVTQTPSHQVTQMGQEVILRCVPISNHLYFYWYRQILGQKVEFLVSFYNNEISEKSEIFDDQFSVERPDGSNFTLKIRSTKLEDSAMYFCASSGWRGPSYNEQFFGPGTRLTVL.

Comment on this clone: The same CDR3 also results from other DNA sequences found in this sample. The V call is TRBV19, the J call TRBJ1-1; TRBD1 is a possible D gene (5 bases). Germline CDR1 reads LNHDA; CDR2 reads SQIVND (reference sequence). This CDR3 has 14 amino acids. With 1 base removed from V and 1 base from J, the gap between germline ends came to 7 bases. The DNA for the CDR3 is TGTGCCAGTAGTATAGGAAGGGGGAACACTGAAGCTTTCTTT. This codes for CASSIGRGNTEAFF. Using reference TRBV19 and TRBJ1-1 for the parts outside the CDR3, the full variable domain is DGGITQSPKYLFRKEGQNVTLSCEQNLNHDAMYWYRQDPGQGLRLIYYSQIVNDFQKGDIAEGYSVSREKKESFPLTVTSAQKNPTAFYLCASSIGRGNTEAFFGQGTRLTVV.

The V and J genes are TRBV19 and TRBJ2-1; weak D call: TRBD1 (5 bases). V was shortened by 6 bases and J by 5 bases, with 5 bases between the two germline ends. Germline-derived CDR1 and CDR2 are LNHDA and SQIVND (reference sequence). The CDR3 consists of 11 residues. The CDR3 DNA sequence: TGTGCCAGTAGGGACAACAATGAGCAGTTCTTC. Its protein is CASRDNNEQFF.

The V call is TRBV9, the J call TRBJ2-2, with D possibly being TRBD2 (6 bases). This CDR3 spans 18 amino acids. V was clipped by 3 bases and J by 3 bases, with 21 bases between them. Germline loops: CDR1 SGDLS, CDR2 YYNGEE. The CDR3 sequence: CASSALTRETSYTGELFF. In DNA, the CDR3 is TGTGCCAGCAGCGCGCTCACGAGGGAGACTAGTTACACCGGGGAGCTGTTTTTT.

This clone was counted a few times. The chain uses TRBV4-2 and TRBJ1-2; D perhaps matches TRBD1 (6 bases). This CDR3 has 12 residues. V was trimmed by 1 base and J by 8 bases, leaving 8 bases between them. Germline V gives CDR1 LGHNA, CDR2 YNFKEQ. The CDR3 loop is CASSQVQGGYTF. The CDR3 DNA is TGTGCCAGCAGCCAAGTTCAGGGGGGCTACACCTTC.

The gene calls are TRBV7-2 and TRBJ1-1; weak D call: TRBD1 (5 bases). There are 14 residues in the CDR3. Trimming took off 3 bases at V and 1 base at J, with 9 bases between the two ends. CDR1 is SGHTA and CDR2 is FQGNSA in the germline V gene. The CDR3 DNA reads as TGTGCCAGCAGCTTTGTAACAGGGAACACTGAAGCTTTCTTT. Translating it yields CASSFVTGNTEAFF.

This chain joins TRBV5-1 and TRBJ1-1; no reliable D call. The CDR3 extends over 12 amino acids. V was pared by 2 bases and J by 4 bases, with 6 bases between. Germline loops: CDR1 SGHRS, CDR2 YFSETQ. DNA of the CDR3: TGCGCCAGCAGCTTCGGCGGCACTGAAGCTTTCTTT. Protein product: CASSFGGTEAFF. The full variable domain, rest sourced from reference TRBV5-1 and TRBJ1-1, is KAGVTQTPRYLIKTRGQQVTLSCSPISGHRSVSWYQQTPGQGLQFLFEYFSETQRNKGNFPGRFSGRQFSNSRSEMNVSTLELGDSALYLCASSFGGTEAFFGQGTRLTVV.

This clone showed up just once. The CDR3, as DNA: TGTGCCAGCTGCTCGGACAGGGCCTACTGGCCCCAGCATTTT. Its translation: CASCSDRAYWPQHF. This chain uses TRBV6-1 with TRBJ1-5, with 8 bases matching TRBD1. This CDR3 is built from 14 residues. Germline V gene lookup returns CDR1 MNHNS and CDR2 SASEGT. V lost 8 bases and J lost 9; bases outside the gene matches: 12.